The 30 T cell receptor beta chains given below trace back to one sample, sequenced in a study of cytomegalovirus exposure and HLA in healthy donors. The PCR made use of 60 Vbeta and 13 Jbeta primers. Here immunoSEQ multiplex PCR was the method, and the copy in TCRdb shows in-frame clones only, minus some. The table has about 69,000 clones, 55% to 75% seen once. Input material: PBMCs. Source of these receptors: a woman in her twenties or thirties in good health and CMV-seronegative.

This clone was counted many times. The chain has TRBV28 and TRBJ2-7; 14 bases are shared with TRBD2. The junction had 18 bases not matched to a gene; V was cut back by 7 bases and J by 1 base. Germline V gives CDR1 MDHEN, CDR2 SYDVKM. There are 20 residues in the CDR3. The CDR3 loop is CASIDRHIGTSGGFSYEQYF. Written as DNA, the CDR3 is TGTGCCAGCATAGACAGGCACATCGGGACTAGCGGGGGCTTTTCCTACGAGCAGTACTTC.

The V call is TRBV7-3, the J call TRBJ2-1; 13 bases line up with TRBD2. The CDR3 has 15 amino acids. V was clipped by 5 bases and J by 9 bases; unmatched bases: 7. CDR1 SGHTA and CDR2 FQGTGA come from the germline V gene. This chain's CDR3 is CASSPGLAGDGEQFF. The CDR3 DNA sequence: TGTGCCAGCAGCCCTGGACTAGCGGGGGATGGTGAGCAGTTCTTC. The full variable domain, rest sourced from reference TRBV7-3 and TRBJ2-1, is GAGVSQTPSNKVTEKGKYVELRCDPISGHTALYWYRQSLGQGPEFLIYFQGTGAADDSGLPNDRFFAVRPEGSVSTLKIQRTERGDSAVYLCASSPGLAGDGEQFFGPGTRLTVL.

This chain links TRBV6-5 with TRBJ2-1; 11 positions agree with TRBD2. V gave up 4 bases and J gave up 4 bases; unmatched junction bases: 6. Per germline, CDR1 MNHEY and CDR2 SVGAGI. The CDR3 consists of 16 residues. The CDR3 nucleotides read TGTGCCAGCAGTTCCTACACTAGCGGGGGTTACAATGAGCAGTTCTTC. Translating gives CASSSYTSGGYNEQFF.

The chain joins TRBV9 to TRBJ2-2, with 9 bases lining up with TRBD1. The germline V gene encodes CDR1 SGDLS and CDR2 YYNGEE. The CDR3 runs to 15 residues. Germline trimming cut 1 base from V and 5 bases from J; bases unmatched to any gene: 3. The DNA of the CDR3 is TGTGCCAGCAGCGTATGGACAGGGGAGACCGGGGAGCTGTTTTTT. Translating gives CASSVWTGETGELFF.

The chain combines TRBV7-8 with TRBJ2-7, with a tentative D call TRBD1 (5 bases). CDR1 and CDR2 (germline): SGHVS, FQNEAQ. The ends were cut back, 5 bases at V and 3 bases at J, with 14 bases in the middle. The CDR3 sequence is 14 residues long. The CDR3 loop is CASSARQKLYEQYF. CDR3 nucleotide sequence: TGTGCCAGCAGCGCGAGACAGAAGCTCTACGAGCAGTACTTC. The full variable domain, rest sourced from reference TRBV7-8 and TRBJ2-7, is GAGVSQSPRYKVAKRGQDVALRCDPISGHVSLFWYQQALGQGPEFLTYFQNEAQLDKSGLPSDRFFAERPEGSVSTLKIQRTQQEDSAVYLCASSARQKLYEQYFGPGTRLTVT.

This rearrangement joins TRBV19 to TRBJ1-4; no clear D. The CDR3 runs to 17 residues. Per germline, CDR1 LNHDA and CDR2 SQIVND (reference sequence). V lost 4 bases and J 0 bases, leaving 15 bases between the germline ends. CDR3 amino acids: CASSNELSPATNEKLFF. In DNA form, the CDR3 reads TGTGCCAGTAGTAATGAGCTATCGCCTGCAACTAATGAAAAACTGTTTTTT.

The chain recombines TRBV5-1 with TRBJ2-6; 9 positions agree with TRBD1. The CDR3 has 19 amino acids. Unmatched junction bases numbered 15, after V lost 4 bases and J lost 4 bases. The germline V gene encodes CDR1 SGHRS and CDR2 YFSETQ. For the CDR3, the DNA is TGCGCCAGCAGCCCCGGGGACAGGGAGTCTTCTTCCGGGGCCAACGTCCTGACTTTC. Protein product: CASSPGDRESSSGANVLTF.

The CDR3 DNA sequence: TGTGCCAGCAGGGGAGGGTATGGCTACACCTTC. It is translated as CASRGGYGYTF. The chain has TRBV27 and TRBJ1-2; no reliable D call. The CDR3 covers 11 residues. CDR1 MNHEY and CDR2 SMNVEV come from the germline V gene (reference sequence). Trimming took off 6 bases at V and 5 bases at J, with 7 bases between the two ends.

This rearrangement joins TRBV5-1 to TRBJ2-7; 7 bases line up with TRBD2. The junction had 8 bases not matched to a gene; V was cut back by 4 bases and J by 7 bases. CDR1 is SGHRS, CDR2 YFSETQ, per germline. This CDR3 is 13 amino acids long. The CDR3, as DNA: TGCGCCAGCAGCATCCTCGCCGGGGGGGAGCAGTACTTC. Translated, it gives CASSILAGGEQYF.

This clone was observed a few times. This rearrangement joins TRBV25-1 to TRBJ1-5; perhaps TRBD1 as D (6 bases). The ends were cut back, 1 base at V and 5 bases at J, with 9 bases in the middle. The CDR3 loop spans 14 amino acids. In germline, CDR1 is MGHDK, CDR2 SYGVNS. The CDR3 is CASSESTGYQPQHF. For the CDR3, the DNA is TGTGCCAGCAGTGAATCTACAGGGTATCAGCCCCAGCATTTT.

This rearrangement joins TRBV10-3 to TRBJ1-2, with a possible D match to TRBD1 (5 bases). The CDR3 extends over 17 amino acids. Per the germline V gene, CDR1 is ENHRY and CDR2 is SYGVKD. Trimming removed 5 bases at V and 1 base at J, with 20 bases between. CDR3 protein: CAISSPPGTSFNYGYTF. The CDR3 bases are TGTGCCATCAGTTCCCCCCCCGGGACTTCTTTTAACTATGGCTACACCTTC.

The V and J genes are TRBV6-4 and TRBJ1-1; unclear D gene. The CDR3 length is 14 residues. V lost 5 bases and J lost 1, with 11 bases in between. The germline CDR1 and CDR2 sequences are MRHNA and SNTAGT. As DNA, the CDR3 is TGTGCCAGCAGTCCCGAGGCCTGGAACACTGAAGCTTTCTTT. Encoded protein: CASSPEAWNTEAFF.

The gene calls are TRBV5-5 and TRBJ1-2; the D gene is possibly TRBD1 (5 bases). This CDR3 has 14 residues. The V and J ends lost 1 base and 3 bases respectively, with 10 bases between them. The germline V gene encodes CDR1 SGHKS and CDR2 YYEKEE (reference sequence). Here the CDR3 DNA reads TGTGCCAGCAGCTTGCAAGGGGATGACTATGGCTACACCTTC. Protein sequence: CASSLQGDDYGYTF.

The rearrangement links TRBV30 to TRBJ1-6; 11 bases agree with TRBD1. Germline V gene sequence: CDR1 GTSNPN, CDR2 SVGIG (reference sequence). The CDR3 totals 14 residues. With V trimmed by 2 bases and J by 10 bases, 4 bases remained unmatched. The CDR3 bases are TGTGCCTGGAGTCGGACAGGGGGCTTCTCACCCCTCCACTTT. Translating gives CAWSRTGGFSPLHF. Based on the CDR3 plus reference TRBV30 and TRBJ1-6, the full variable domain is SQTIHQWPATLVQPVGSPLSLECTVEGTSNPNLYWYRQAAGRGLQLLFYSVGIGQISSEVPQNLSASRPQDRQFILSSKKLLLSDSGFYLCAWSRTGGFSPLHFGNGTRLTVT.

This sequence joins TRBV6-6 and TRBJ1-2; 10 nucleotides agree with TRBD1. Germline loops: CDR1 MNHNY, CDR2 SVGAGI (reference sequence). This CDR3 spans 15 amino acids. V lost 6 bases, J lost 3 bases, and 7 bases stayed unmatched. Here the CDR3 DNA reads TGTGCCAGCAGACCAACGACAGGGGGCGACTATGGCTACACCTTC. Amino acids: CASRPTTGGDYGYTF.

This clone was seen a handful of times. A far larger clone is only one base removed, so a read error is likely. The CDR3 does not end in the conserved phenylalanine or tryptophan, so this is likely a read error. The chain employs TRBV25-1 and TRBJ1-5; a possible D gene is TRBD1 (5 bases). Between the trimmed V and J ends, which lost 4 bases and 6 bases, there was a span of 13 bases. The CDR3 is made up of 14 amino acids. In germline, CDR1 is MGHDK, CDR2 SYGVNS. The CDR3 protein is CASSVKGWVQPQHV. Written as DNA, the CDR3 is TGTGCCAGCAGTGTCAAGGGGTGGGTTCAGCCCCAGCATGTT.

Only a few counts were recorded for this clone. The chain recombines TRBV19 with TRBJ2-6; TRBD2 is a possible D gene (5 bases). CDR3 length: 18 amino acids. The germline gives CDR1 LNHDA, CDR2 SQIVND (reference sequence). The V end lost 5 bases, the J end lost 0 bases, and 17 bases lay between the germline ends. CDR3 sequence reads: CASSGDAKGSSGANVLTF. The CDR3 DNA reads TGTGCCAGTAGTGGAGACGCAAAAGGGAGCTCTGGGGCCAACGTCCTGACTTTC.

This sequence joins TRBV5-1 and TRBJ2-5, with TRBD2 identical over 9 bases. This CDR3 contains 14 residues. CDR1 is SGHRS and CDR2 is YFSETQ in the germline V gene. With V trimmed by 5 bases and J by 5 bases, 7 bases remained unmatched. CDR3 coding DNA: TGCGCCAGCAGTACCAGCGGGGGGCAGGAGACCCAGTACTTC. Protein sequence: CASSTSGGQETQYF.

The CDR3: CASSVDSGTGELFF. In nucleotides, the CDR3 is TGTGCCAGCAGTGTGGACAGTGGCACCGGGGAGCTGTTTTTT. This sequence joins TRBV2 and TRBJ2-2, with D possibly matching TRBD1 (6 bases). This CDR3 is built from 14 residues. V shed 4 bases and J shed 4 bases, with 10 bases lying between them. Per germline, CDR1 SNHLY and CDR2 FYNNEI.

This clone showed up just once. The chain couples TRBV2 to TRBJ1-6, with D tentatively TRBD1 (5 bases). The V end lost 0 bases, the J end lost 1 base, and 10 bases lay between the germline ends. The CDR3 is 17 residues long. Germline V gene lookup returns CDR1 SNHLY and CDR2 FYNNEI. The CDR3: CASSEALGGSYNSPLHF. CDR3 in DNA: TGTGCCAGCAGTGAAGCGCTTGGGGGGTCCTATAATTCACCCCTCCACTTT.

This chain joins TRBV30 and TRBJ2-3, with a possible D match to TRBD2 (6 bases). This CDR3 is 14 amino acids long. V was cut by 4 bases and J by 6 bases, with 17 bases left in between. From germline, CDR1 is GTSNPN and CDR2 SVGIG (reference sequence). CDR3 sequence (DNA): TGTGCCTGGACCCGGGACCCCCGGGAGGATACGCAGTATTTT. Its translation: CAWTRDPREDTQYF.

About this clone: A junction end diverges from the germline sequence, so it may reflect a read error. The chain couples TRBV29-1 to TRBJ1-1; D not certain. CDR1 is SQVTM, CDR2 ANQGSEA, per germline. The CDR3 length is 10 residues. The CDR3: CRVDSVEAFF. CDR3 nucleotide sequence: TGCAGAGTTGATTCTGTGGAAGCTTTCTTT.

The chain uses TRBV9 and TRBJ1-1; no clear D. V was clipped by 4 bases and J by 1 base, with 11 bases between them. The CDR3 extends over 14 amino acids. The V gene's germline CDR1 is SGDLS and CDR2 YYNGEE. The DNA for the CDR3 is TGTGCCAGCAGCCCCCAGTATACGAACACTGAAGCTTTCTTT. Protein: CASSPQYTNTEAFF.

This clone was found a few times. V gene TRBV19 combines with J gene TRBJ1-5, with TRBD1 matching over 7 bases. Germline trimming cut 7 bases from V and 4 bases from J; bases unmatched to any gene: 4. The CDR3 contains 13 residues. Germline-derived CDR1 and CDR2 are LNHDA and SQIVND (reference sequence). The CDR3 sequence: CASKDRKNQPQHF. CDR3 in DNA: TGTGCCAGTAAGGACAGGAAGAATCAGCCCCAGCATTTT.

The gene calls are TRBV30 and TRBJ2-4, with 8 positions matching TRBD1. This CDR3 is 12 amino acids long. Germline CDR1 GTSNPN, CDR2 SVGIG (reference sequence). V was pared by 5 bases and J by 7 bases, with 4 bases of the junction left unmatched. The CDR3 sequence is CAWDRGPNIQYF. DNA for the CDR3: TGTGCCTGGGACAGGGGTCCGAACATTCAGTACTTC.

The chain joins TRBV9 to TRBJ2-1; 13 nucleotides match TRBD2. Germline trimming cut 4 bases from V and 0 bases from J; bases unmatched to any gene: 7. The germline gives CDR1 SGDLS, CDR2 YYNGEE. The CDR3 length is 18 residues. CDR3 bases: TGTGCCAGCAGCCACAGGACTAGCGGGGGTAGCTCCTACAATGAGCAGTTCTTC. This sequence encodes CASSHRTSGGSSYNEQFF.

This clone appeared a single time. This rearrangement joins TRBV11-3 to TRBJ1-3; no clear D gene. V was cut by 1 base and J by 4 bases, with 5 bases left in between. Germline loops: CDR1 SGHNT, CDR2 YENEEA. The CDR3 sequence is 13 residues long. This CDR3 is CASSLAVGNTIYF. CDR3 nucleotide sequence: TGTGCCAGCAGCTTAGCAGTCGGAAACACCATATATTTT.

The CDR3 DNA is TGTGCCAGCAACCTATATAATTCACCCCTCCACTTT. This gives the protein CASNLYNSPLHF. J is TRBJ1-6 and V is TRBV7-2; D is uncertain. CDR1 is SGHTA and CDR2 is FQGNSA in the germline V gene. The CDR3 loop spans 12 amino acids. V lost 7 bases, J lost 4 bases, and 5 bases lay in between.

The chain recombines TRBV9 with TRBJ1-6, with 8 bases identical to TRBD1. Trimming removed 4 bases from V and 6 bases from J; junction bases left unmatched: 9. This CDR3 comprises 16 residues. Germline loops: CDR1 SGDLS, CDR2 YYNGEE. The CDR3, as DNA: TGTGCCAGCAGCACGTCAACAGGGGGTCGTAATTCACCCCTCCACTTT. Amino acid sequence: CASSTSTGGRNSPLHF.

The chain joins TRBV6-1 to TRBJ2-5; 9 bases are shared with TRBD2. Per the germline V gene, CDR1 is MNHNS and CDR2 is SASEGT. Trimming at V came to 4 bases and at J to 5 bases, leaving 8 bases not matched to a gene. This CDR3 is built from 15 residues. CDR3 coding DNA: TGTGCCAGCAGTGTAGGGCGGGGGGGCACGGAGACCCAGTACTTC. This codes for CASSVGRGGTETQYF.